These T cell receptor beta chains were read from a single sample in a study of T cell repertoires in cytomegalovirus infection. MiXCR, applied by TCRdb to the reads, yields one record per CDR3 protein. The repertoire consists of about 130,000 distinct CDR3 sequences, with 20% to 30% occurring once and the leading ten covering 30% to 35%. These receptors' targets are unknown. The sequencing sample was made of PBMCs, sequenced either directly or after in vitro stimulation (not recorded which). These receptors were taken from a human donor in good health (CMV status not recorded). Some clones in this sample may be carry-over from other donors' samples. Each CDR3 is given with its conserved first and last residue. A row's size may be missing; if present it is once, few, many or a size class.

V	size	J	CDR3
TRBV11-2	few	TRBJ2-1	CASSVRHSGSLEQFF
TRBV20-1	few	TRBJ2-3	CSAGTSGRLDTQYF
TRBV4-1	NA	TRBJ1-1	CASSQGADRAHPEAFF
TRBV7-2	many	TRBJ1-1	CASSWQDNTEAFF
TRBV7-8	few	TRBJ1-2	CASSLGGIWEYTGYTF
TRBV2	NA	TRBJ2-1	CASSSELASEQFF
TRBV7-6	many	TRBJ2-7	CASSAATSGSLQYF
TRBV4-3	NA	TRBJ2-7	CASSQGDASSYEQYF
TRBV12-3/TRBV12-4	NA	TRBJ2-1	CASSMGRGSSYNEQFF
TRBV4-1	many	TRBJ2-1	CASSQSPSGGSDNEQFF
TRBV10-3	NA	TRBJ1-1	CATTTEKNTEAFF
TRBV27	many	TRBJ2-2	CASRASSSGDTGELFF
TRBV28	NA	TRBJ2-3	CASSLGELDTQYF
TRBV7-9	NA	TRBJ1-4	CASSLVEWGVLFF
TRBV5-8	many	TRBJ2-7	CASSLWGQGGSREQYF
TRBV12-3/TRBV12-4	many	TRBJ2-6	CASSPRGPGANVLTF
TRBV27	few	TRBJ2-5	CASRKSPFRVRVEETQYF
TRBV27	NA	TRBJ2-1	CASSSIAGSNEQFF
TRBV20-1	NA	TRBJ1-4	CSAASGGREKLFF
TRBV6-5	NA	TRBJ2-1	CASSYAGGSWGEQFF
TRBV7-9	many	TRBJ2-4	CASSRDGSKNIQYF
TRBV28	NA	TRBJ1-1	CASSHHRGNTEAFF
TRBV7-2	few	TRBJ2-2	CASSLRTSGYANTGELFF
TRBV6-2/TRBV6-3	few	TRBJ2-2	CATLPWGGNTGELFF
TRBV12-5	few	TRBJ2-5	CASGLNGETQYF
TRBV29-1	once	TRBJ1-5	CSVEGPQPQHF
TRBV24-1	few	TRBJ2-5	CATNSGTPGGTQYF
TRBV7-8	many	TRBJ1-5	CASSPRRTGNNQPQHF
TRBV6-1	many	TRBJ2-1	CASRTSGTYNEQFF
TRBV19	NA	TRBJ2-7	CASSMSSGSGEEQYF
TRBV20-1	few	TRBJ2-1	CSATRDSKYNEQFF
TRBV7-2	many	TRBJ2-1	CASSLEEYSYNEQFF
TRBV19	NA	TRBJ2-2	CASKTGPNTGELFF
TRBV12-3/TRBV12-4	NA	TRBJ1-1	CASSLEGAGAFF
TRBV3-1	NA	TRBJ2-5	CASSDGTQYF
TRBV2	few	TRBJ1-2	CASSEGRVSNYGYTF
TRBV6-5	few	TRBJ1-4	CASSYPKDATNEKLFF